The 27 T cell receptor beta chains listed next were all sequenced from one sample in a study of naive and memory T cell subsets. An equimolar mix of two oligonucleotides served as the beta constant-region primer for TRBC1 and TRBC2. TCRdb reanalysed the UMI-ligation and nested PCR reads using MiXCR and keeps one entry per CDR3 protein. The repertoire has over 25,000 distinct CDR3 sequences, around 10% of them found once; the top ten carry approximately 15%. Material: effector memory CD4+ T cells from blood. As for subset: effector memory, CD45RA- CD27-. Receptor source: a human donor in good health.

The rearrangement links TRBV9 to TRBJ1-2; possible D gene TRBD1, 6 bases. Germline V gene data show CDR1 as SGDLS and CDR2 as YYNGEE. CDR3 length equals 14 residues. The V end lost 4 bases, the J end lost 2 bases, and 12 bases lay between the germline ends. CDR3 in DNA: TGTGCCAGCAGCCCCCGGGGGCAGAACTATGGCTACACCTTC. Its protein product is CASSPRGQNYGYTF. The full variable domain, its missing parts supplied by reference TRBV9 and TRBJ1-2, is DSGVTQTPKHLITATGQRVTLRCSPRSGDLSVYWYQQSLDQGLQFLIQYYNGEERAKGNILERFSAQQFPDLHSELNLSSLELGDSALYFCASSPRGQNYGYTFGSGTRLTVV.

This clonotype was seen more than once but under ten times. The chain couples TRBV6-1 to TRBJ2-3; D possibly corresponds to TRBD2 (6 bases). Germline loops: CDR1 MNHNS, CDR2 SASEGT. Between the trimmed V and J ends, which lost 2 bases and 6 bases, there was a span of 15 bases. There are 15 residues in the CDR3. The CDR3 is CASSEHRGGGDTQYF. DNA for the CDR3: TGTGCCAGCAGTGAACACCGGGGTGGGGGGGATACGCAGTATTTT.

This clonotype came up a few times. This chain connects TRBV7-2 to TRBJ2-5; 9 bases are a match to TRBD2. The CDR3 has 16 residues. The J segment lost 9 bases and the V segment lost 5 bases, leaving 16 bases of the junction unmatched. Germline assignment: CDR1 SGHTA and CDR2 FQGNSA. The CDR3 DNA is TGTGCCAGCAGCGAGATAGCGGGAGCGTACGGTCGGGCCCAGTACTTC. The encoded protein is CASSEIAGAYGRAQYF.

The chain carries TRBV6-2 or TRBV6-3 and TRBJ2-5; 7 nucleotides align to TRBD1. The V gene end was trimmed by 6 bases and the J gene end by 3 bases; junction bases not matched to a gene: 7. The germline gives CDR1 MNHEY, CDR2 SVGEGT. The CDR3 is made up of 14 amino acids. CDR3 region: CASSPGTVEETQYF. CDR3 DNA: TGTGCCAGCAGCCCCGGGACAGTAGAAGAGACCCAGTACTTC.

This clonotype was found many times. The chain carries TRBV2 and TRBJ2-1; TRBD2 aligns across 13 bases. The CDR3 sequence is 16 residues long. Germline V gene lookup returns CDR1 SNHLY and CDR2 FYNNEI. Trimming cost V 6 bases and J 5 bases; bases outside gene matches: 7. CDR3 residues: CASSRLAGGSHNEQFF. The CDR3 coding sequence is TGTGCCAGCAGCCGACTAGCGGGAGGATCCCACAATGAGCAGTTCTTC. The whole variable domain, filled in from reference TRBV2 and TRBJ2-1, reads EPEVTQTPSHQVTQMGQEVILRCVPISNHLYFYWYRQILGQKVEFLVSFYNNEISEKSEIFDDQFSVERPDGSNFTLKIRSTKLEDSAMYFCASSRLAGGSHNEQFFGPGTRLTVL.

This clonotype has ten or more counts. The chain couples TRBV15 to TRBJ2-5, with D possibly TRBD1 on 6 matching bases. Trimming shortened V by 4 bases and J by 5 bases, and 26 bases separated the two germline ends. Germline CDR1 and CDR2: LNHNV and YYDKDF (reference sequence). This CDR3 spans 18 amino acids. CDR3 bases: TGTGCCACCAGCACCCGAGGGGGAAGGGCTAGGGTTAAGGAGACCCAGTACTTC. Its translation is CATSTRGGRARVKETQYF.

This clonotype was picked up a small number of times. The V call is TRBV20-1, the J call TRBJ1-4, with D unresolved. Germline V gene lookup returns CDR1 DFQATT and CDR2 SNEGSKA (reference sequence). V shed 2 bases and J shed 7 bases, with 20 bases lying between them. This CDR3 comprises 16 residues. DNA for the CDR3: TGCAGTGCTAGATACACCCAAGGCGGGCTAAGTGAAAAACTGTTTTTT. Residues: CSARYTQGGLSEKLFF.

Sample share makes this clonotype medium-sized. V usage is TRBV5-6 and J usage is TRBJ2-1; D not certain. The CDR3 length is 12 residues. V gave up 3 bases and J gave up 6 bases, with 7 bases separating them. Germline V gene lookup returns CDR1 SGHDT and CDR2 YYEEEE. CDR3 nucleotide sequence: TGTGCCAGCAGCTGGGTCGCCAATGAGCAGTTCTTC. Translation: CASSWVANEQFF. Combining the CDR3 with reference TRBV5-6 and TRBJ2-1 gives the whole variable domain DAGVTQSPTHLIKTRGQQVTLRCSPKSGHDTVSWYQQALGQGPQFIFQYYEEEERQRGNFPDRFSGHQFPNYSSELNVNALLLGDSALYLCASSWVANEQFFGPGTRLTVL.

This clonotype was recorded many times. The chain links TRBV20-1 to TRBJ2-1; 9 bases match TRBD2. The ends lost 6 bases at V and 4 bases at J; junction bases unmatched: 13. The CDR3 is made up of 16 amino acids. The germline gives CDR1 DFQATT, CDR2 SNEGSKA (reference sequence). The CDR3 reads CSASRGSLAGYNEQFF. CDR3 nucleotide sequence: TGCAGTGCGAGTAGGGGGTCGCTAGCGGGATACAATGAGCAGTTCTTC.

This clonotype turned up a few times. CDR3 loop: CASVGRGGGANVLTF. The CDR3 nucleotides read TGTGCCAGCGTCGGAAGGGGAGGTGGGGCCAACGTCCTGACTTTC. The chain recombines TRBV6-5 with TRBJ2-6, with D possibly being TRBD2 (6 bases). The length of the CDR3 is 15 residues. Trimming pared 8 bases from V and 3 bases from J, leaving 14 bases between. Germline lookup yields CDR1 MNHEY and CDR2 SVGAGI.

Worth noting for this clonotype: The junction differs from germline at one of its ends, possibly a read error. This rearrangement joins TRBV12-3 or TRBV12-4 to TRBJ2-6; possible D gene TRBD1, 6 bases. The CDR3 extends over 10 amino acids. The CDR3 protein is CARGANVLIF. CDR3 coding DNA: TGTGCCAGGGGGGCCAACGTCCTGATTTTC.

This clonotype was found many times. The V and J genes are TRBV7-9 and TRBJ2-3; 7 bases line up with TRBD2. V dropped 4 bases and J dropped 4; count of bases not matched to a gene: 5. CDR1 and CDR2 from the germline V gene are SEHNR and FQNEAQ (reference sequence). The CDR3 totals 14 residues. The CDR3 spells CASSSLGGADTQYF. Here the CDR3 DNA reads TGTGCCAGCAGCTCACTGGGGGGGGCAGATACGCAGTATTTT.

This clonotype turned up a few times. V gene TRBV6-5 combines with J gene TRBJ2-2; TRBD1 might be the D (6 bases). V was cut by 2 bases and J by 0 bases, with 10 bases left in between. Germline CDR1 reads MNHEY; CDR2 reads SVGAGI. This CDR3 has 16 residues. CDR3 DNA: TGTGCCAGCAGTTACGGGACATACGCGAACACCGGGGAGCTGTTTTTT. Translating gives CASSYGTYANTGELFF.

This clonotype was recorded a few times. V is TRBV28 and J is TRBJ2-7, with TRBD1 identical over 7 bases. The J segment lost 0 bases and the V segment lost 5 bases, leaving 7 bases of the junction unmatched. Germline V CDR1 and CDR2: MDHEN, SYDVKM. CDR3 length equals 15 residues. CDR3 in amino acids: CASSPRTGSSYEQYF. The CDR3 nucleotides read TGTGCCAGCAGTCCCCGGACAGGTAGCTCCTACGAGCAGTACTTC.

This sequence joins TRBV7-9 and TRBJ2-4; TRBD1 aligns across 8 bases. V shed 5 bases, J shed 3 bases, and the junction held 6 bases outside the gene matches. Germline-derived CDR1 and CDR2 are SEHNR and FQNEAQ (reference sequence). The CDR3 contains 15 residues. CDR3 nucleotide sequence: TGTGCCAGCAGCCCGGGAACAGGGGGCAAAAACATTCAGTACTTC. It specifies CASSPGTGGKNIQYF.

This clonotype was seen a few times. The V and J genes are TRBV20-1 and TRBJ2-7, with 13 bases that match TRBD2. J was trimmed by 4 bases and V by 3 bases; bases with no gene match: 6. CDR1 and CDR2 (germline): DFQATT, SNEGSKA (reference sequence). CDR3 length equals 15 residues. Here the CDR3 reads CSASKGTSGVYEQYF. The CDR3 DNA reads as TGCAGTGCTAGCAAGGGGACTAGCGGGGTTTACGAGCAGTACTTC.

In this sample, this clonotype turned up many times. The rearrangement joins TRBV9 to TRBJ2-1; 8 bases are a match to TRBD1. This CDR3 contains 16 residues. Trimming took 2 bases from V and 4 from J; bases not matched to a gene: 8. Germline loops: CDR1 SGDLS, CDR2 YYNGEE. CDR3: CASSVPQGAAYNEQFF. In DNA, the CDR3 is TGTGCCAGCAGCGTTCCCCAGGGGGCGGCATACAATGAGCAGTTCTTC.

In its sample, this clonotype was seen a few times. This chain connects TRBV9 to TRBJ2-7; D remains unclear. The length of the CDR3 is 15 residues. Germline CDR1 SGDLS, CDR2 YYNGEE. V shed 0 bases and J shed 4 bases, with 14 bases lying between them. The CDR3 nucleotides read TGTGCCAGCAGCGTAGGTGAGTCCGCGAGATACGAGCAGTACTTC. It is translated as CASSVGESARYEQYF.

This sequence joins TRBV18 and TRBJ2-6; D may be TRBD1 or TRBD2 (5 bases each). Germline V gene lookup returns CDR1 KGHSH and CDR2 LQKENI. The length of the CDR3 is 16 residues. The V end was cut by 6 bases, the J end by 2 bases, with 14 bases between. The CDR3 DNA follows: TGTGCCAGCTCGCGAAGGGGACCCCCTGGGGCCAACGTCCTGACTTTC. Amino acid sequence: CASSRRGPPGANVLTF.

V is TRBV5-1 and J is TRBJ2-1; D may correspond to TRBD1 or TRBD2 (7 bases each). Between the trimmed V and J ends, which lost 7 bases and 9 bases, there was a span of 23 bases. The germline gives CDR1 SGHRS, CDR2 YFSETQ. The CDR3 length is 15 residues. CDR3: CASCPAGRGLGEQFF. The CDR3 DNA reads as TGCGCCAGCTGCCCTGCAGGGAGGGGGCTGGGTGAGCAGTTCTTC.

This clonotype was found a few times. This chain links TRBV7-9 with TRBJ2-1; D is perhaps TRBD1 or TRBD2 (5 bases each). Trimming left V 3 bases short and J 5 bases short, with 26 bases between. Looked up from germline, CDR1 is SEHNR and CDR2 is FQNEAQ (reference sequence). CDR3 size: 19 residues. CDR3 sequence (DNA): TGTGCCAGCAGCTTCAATGGGTGGCGGGCCCGGGACCGAGACAATGAGCAGTTCTTC. It encodes CASSFNGWRARDRDNEQFF.

This clonotype was seen repeatedly, ten times or more. The chain is built from TRBV11-2 and TRBJ1-2, with TRBD1 as a possible D gene (6 bases). Germline V gene lookup returns CDR1 SGHAT and CDR2 FQNNGV. The CDR3 contains 13 residues. Trimming cost V 5 bases and J 4 bases, with 11 bases left between them. The CDR3: CASSPQGAYGYTF. The CDR3 DNA is TGTGCCAGCAGCCCACAGGGAGCCTATGGCTACACCTTC.

About this clonotype: A read error may be the cause here, since a much bigger clone is one base away. V usage is TRBV19 and J usage is TRBJ1-2; D remains ambiguous. Germline assignment: CDR1 LNHDA and CDR2 SQIVND (reference sequence). V lost 7 bases and J lost 4, with 16 bases in between. The CDR3 has 14 amino acids. CDR3 nucleotide sequence: TGTGCCAGTAAGACGCAGGCCTCCGGCTATGGCTACACCTTC. Translation gives CASKTQASGYGYTF.

Details on this clonotype: Germline and junction disagree at one end, which may indicate a read error. The CDR3 DNA reads TGCAGCGGATCGGGGACCGCGAGCTCCTACGAGAAGTACTTC. Residues: CSGSGTASSYEKYF. The chain combines TRBV29-1 with TRBJ2-7; tentatively, D is TRBD1 or TRBD2 (5 bases each). The germline gives CDR1 SQVTM, CDR2 ANQGSEA. The CDR3 consists of 14 residues.

The rearrangement joins TRBV29-1 to TRBJ2-5, with D perhaps matching TRBD2 (6 bases). The germline gives CDR1 SQVTM, CDR2 ANQGSEA. The CDR3 extends over 15 amino acids. V dropped 6 bases and J dropped 5 bases, with 22 bases sitting between them. The CDR3 spells CSVHLSGWGVETQYF. The CDR3 bases are TGCAGCGTCCATTTAAGCGGTTGGGGGGTGGAGACCCAGTACTTC.

This chain connects TRBV3-1 to TRBJ1-4; D not certain. The germline V gene has CDR1 LGHDT and CDR2 YNNKEL (reference sequence). The CDR3 is 15 amino acids. V lost 0 bases to trimming and J lost 5 bases, with 10 bases between them. The DNA for the CDR3 is TGTGCCAGCAGCCAAGATGGACTCGTCAATGAAAAACTGTTTTTT. This encodes CASSQDGLVNEKLFF.

This clonotype appeared many times. V is TRBV7-2 and J is TRBJ2-6; no clear D gene. Germline CDR1 SGHTA, CDR2 FQGNSA. V gave up 5 bases and J gave up 2 bases, with 16 bases separating them. The CDR3 is made up of 17 amino acids. The CDR3 reads CASSPPKIRTGANVLTF. The CDR3 bases are TGTGCCAGCAGCCCTCCAAAGATCAGAACTGGGGCCAACGTCCTGACTTTC.